The 24 T cell receptor beta chains below come from one sample, sequenced in a study of vaccination effects on CD4 cells after COVID-19. Assay: immunoSEQ multiplex PCR; the TCRdb copy retains only in-frame clones and omits some. The sample holds some 31,000 clones, 70% to 80% seen once. Between days 9 and 11 of culture, CD4+ T cells were separated out. What these receptors recognize is not known. Source: CD4+ T cells from PBMCs cultured without peptide, taken before COVID-19 vaccination. The receptors derive from a human donor who received a COVID-19 vaccine.

This chain joins TRBV5-1 and TRBJ2-6, with TRBD2 as a possible D gene (6 bases). Per the germline V gene, CDR1 is SGHRS and CDR2 is YFSETQ. V was pared by 4 bases and J by 1 base, with 12 bases between. There are 16 residues in the CDR3. Written as DNA, the CDR3 is TGCGCCAGCAGCCTAGTGGCGGGATCTGGGGCCAACGTCCTGACTTTC. As protein: CASSLVAGSGANVLTF.

V and J are TRBV5-1 and TRBJ2-3, with D uncertain. CDR3 size: 11 residues. Per germline, CDR1 SGHRS and CDR2 YFSETQ. The germline V and J ends were trimmed by 4 bases and 2 bases, with 2 bases remaining between them. CDR3 DNA sequence: TGCGCCAGCAGCAACACAGATACGCAGTATTTT. This gives the protein CASSNTDTQYF.

The genes are TRBV14 and TRBJ2-1; 10 bases fit TRBD2. There are 16 residues in the CDR3. Unmatched junction bases numbered 9, after V lost 5 bases and J lost 5 bases. CDR1 is SGHDN and CDR2 is FVKESK in the germline V gene. CDR3 nucleotide sequence: TGTGCCAGCAGCAGAGAGAGACTAGCGGGTGACAATGAGCAGTTCTTC. This codes for CASSRERLAGDNEQFF.

The chain recombines TRBV28 with TRBJ1-5, with D hard to call. The germline gives CDR1 MDHEN, CDR2 SYDVKM. Trimming shortened V by 6 bases and J by 4 bases, and 7 bases separated the two germline ends. The CDR3 totals 12 residues. CDR3 sequence: CASRFENQPQHF. The CDR3 DNA sequence: TGTGCCAGCAGGTTTGAAAATCAGCCCCAGCATTTT.

The chain links TRBV27 to TRBJ2-7; 10 nucleotides line up with TRBD2. J lost 5 bases, V lost 6 bases, and 10 bases had no gene match. In germline, CDR1 is MNHEY, CDR2 SMNVEV (reference sequence). The CDR3 length is 15 residues. This CDR3 reads CASRAPGLAINEQYF. The CDR3 DNA is TGTGCCAGCAGAGCACCGGGACTAGCGATCAACGAGCAGTACTTC.

This clone was counted between two and nine times. This chain links TRBV25-1 with TRBJ1-1; the D gene is possibly TRBD1 (6 bases). CDR1 MGHDK and CDR2 SYGVNS come from the germline V gene. This CDR3 comprises 15 residues. Trimming pared 1 base from V and 6 bases from J, leaving 15 bases between. The CDR3 reads CASSESWGHGPEAFF. The CDR3 DNA sequence: TGTGCCAGCAGTGAATCATGGGGGCATGGACCTGAAGCTTTCTTT. Based on the CDR3 plus reference TRBV25-1 and TRBJ1-1, the full variable domain is EADIYQTPRYLVIGTGKKITLECSQTMGHDKMYWYQQDPGMELHLIHYSYGVNSTEKGDLSSESTVSRIRTEHFPLTLESARPSHTSQYLCASSESWGHGPEAFFGQGTRLTVV.

The rearrangement uses TRBV5-1 and TRBJ2-1, with 7 bases fitting TRBD2. V shed 0 bases and J 3 bases; nucleotides not matched to a gene: 6. Germline assignment: CDR1 SGHRS and CDR2 YFSETQ. The CDR3 covers 16 residues. The CDR3 nucleotides read TGCGCCAGCAGCTTGGACGCGGGAGAAGGCTACAATGAGCAGTTCTTC. This codes for CASSLDAGEGYNEQFF. Full variable domain (remainder filled in from reference TRBV5-1 and TRBJ2-1): KAGVTQTPRYLIKTRGQQVTLSCSPISGHRSVSWYQQTPGQGLQFLFEYFSETQRNKGNFPGRFSGRQFSNSRSEMNVSTLELGDSALYLCASSLDAGEGYNEQFFGPGTRLTVL.

The chain uses TRBV5-1 and TRBJ2-1; 7 bases are a match to TRBD1. Trimming removed 0 bases from V and 6 bases from J; junction bases left unmatched: 3. The CDR3 consists of 14 residues. Germline V CDR1 and CDR2: SGHRS, YFSETQ. The chain's CDR3 is CASSLEGDSNEQFF. DNA for the CDR3: TGCGCCAGCAGCTTGGAAGGGGACAGCAATGAGCAGTTCTTC.

The chain links TRBV13 to TRBJ2-7; the D gene is possibly TRBD2 (5 bases). This CDR3 contains 17 residues. The V end was cut by 1 base, the J end by 7 bases, with 23 bases between. Germline CDR1 is PRHDT and CDR2 is FYEKMQ (reference sequence). CDR3 sequence reads: CASSLVVGLGSVGEQYF. CDR3 in DNA: TGTGCCAGCAGCTTAGTTGTCGGGCTTGGTAGCGTGGGTGAGCAGTACTTC.

The count of this clone is one. The chain has TRBV13 and TRBJ2-5; 10 bases agree with TRBD1. V shed 5 bases and J 5 bases; nucleotides not matched to a gene: 5. The CDR3 extends over 14 amino acids. CDR1 is PRHDT, CDR2 FYEKMQ, per germline (reference sequence). Here the CDR3 DNA reads TGTGCCAGCAGCCTGGGACAGGGGTTGGAGACCCAGTACTTC. This encodes CASSLGQGLETQYF.

This clone was seen a handful of times. This chain uses TRBV7-2 with TRBJ2-7, with 9 bases that match TRBD2. With V trimmed by 3 bases and J by 1 base, 7 bases remained unmatched. The CDR3 sequence is 16 residues long. Germline loops: CDR1 SGHTA, CDR2 FQGNSA. DNA for the CDR3: TGTGCCAGCAGCTTCACGAGCGGGAGGAGTTCCTACGAGCAGTACTTC. Translation: CASSFTSGRSSYEQYF.

CDR3 bases: TGTGCCAGCAGCTTAGGAGCGGGAGATAGCTCCTACGAGCAGTACTTC. It encodes CASSLGAGDSSYEQYF. The chain couples TRBV7-6 to TRBJ2-7; 8 nucleotides line up with TRBD2. CDR3 length equals 16 residues. V shed 1 base and J 0 bases; nucleotides not matched to a gene: 5. Germline loops: CDR1 SGHVS, CDR2 FNYEAQ.

The chain uses TRBV18 and TRBJ2-1; 11 nucleotides agree with TRBD1. Germline values: CDR1 KGHSH, CDR2 LQKENI. J gave up 0 bases and V 3 bases, and 1 base lay outside the gene matches. The CDR3 extends over 16 amino acids. The chain's CDR3 is CASSPGQGGSYNEQFF. In DNA form, the CDR3 reads TGTGCCAGCTCACCGGGACAGGGGGGCTCCTACAATGAGCAGTTCTTC.

The V gene is TRBV6-5, the J gene TRBJ2-7; TRBD1 agrees at 9 bases. V gave up 2 bases and J gave up 0 bases; unmatched junction bases: 5. Germline CDR1 reads MNHEY; CDR2 reads SVGAGI. The length of the CDR3 is 16 residues. CDR3 loop: CASSYRGQGSSYEQYF. The CDR3 DNA is TGTGCCAGCAGTTACAGGGGACAGGGAAGCTCCTACGAGCAGTACTTC.

A few counts support this clone. The chain joins TRBV7-9 to TRBJ2-2; 8 nucleotides match TRBD2. With V trimmed by 4 bases and J by 4 bases, 5 bases remained unmatched. The CDR3 is 15 amino acids. Germline lookup yields CDR1 SEHNR and CDR2 FQNEAQ (reference sequence). CDR3 in DNA: TGTGCCAGCAGCTCGGGACTAGAGGGCACCGGGGAGCTGTTTTTT. It codes for CASSSGLEGTGELFF.

DNA of the CDR3: TGTGCCAGCAGCTTATATCTAGCGGGAGTTCGAACCGGGGAGCTGTTTTTT. Its translation: CASSLYLAGVRTGELFF. J is TRBJ2-2 and V is TRBV7-9, with 10 nucleotides matching TRBD2. CDR1 and CDR2 (germline): SEHNR, FQNEAQ (reference sequence). V trimming: 2 bases; J trimming: 5 bases; junction bases outside the gene matches: 8. The CDR3 consists of 17 residues.

The gene calls are TRBV29-1 and TRBJ1-2; no reliable D call. The CDR3 is 12 amino acids. Germline values: CDR1 SQVTM, CDR2 ANQGSEA. Trimming left V 3 bases short and J 8 bases short, with 13 bases between. The CDR3 spells CSVDTGKKGYTF. Here the CDR3 DNA reads TGCAGCGTTGACACCGGGAAGAAAGGCTACACCTTC.

The chain employs TRBV4-1 and TRBJ1-2; D might be TRBD1 (6 bases). V dropped 2 bases and J dropped 4 bases, with 14 bases sitting between them. Germline values: CDR1 MGHRA, CDR2 YSYEKL. This CDR3 has 15 amino acids. DNA for the CDR3: TGCGCCAGCAGCCAATCCCGTGGGGGCCTCTATGGCTACACCTTC. It translates to CASSQSRGGLYGYTF.

CDR3 nucleotide sequence: TGTGCCAGTAGTAATATGGCGGGAGGGTCCGGGGAGCTGTTTTTT. It is translated as CASSNMAGGSGELFF. This sequence joins TRBV19 and TRBJ2-2, with TRBD2 identical over 9 bases. V shed 4 bases and J 6 bases; nucleotides not matched to a gene: 6. The V gene's germline CDR1 is LNHDA and CDR2 SQIVND (reference sequence). There are 15 residues in the CDR3.

V gene TRBV7-9 combines with J gene TRBJ1-1, with D perhaps TRBD1 (6 bases). The CDR3 runs to 13 residues. Germline CDR1 SEHNR, CDR2 FQNEAQ (reference sequence). The V end was cut by 7 bases, the J end by 7 bases, with 16 bases between. The CDR3 is CASIQGGFGEAFF. DNA for the CDR3: TGTGCCAGCATCCAAGGGGGATTCGGTGAAGCTTTCTTT.

The count of this clone is one. Here the CDR3 reads CARSLGTTGCPYEQYF. The CDR3 DNA reads as TGTGCCAGAAGCTTGGGAACCACAGGGTGCCCCTACGAGCAGTACTTC. V usage is TRBV5-3 and J usage is TRBJ2-7, with D perhaps matching TRBD1 (6 bases). TRBV5-3 is placed among ORFs of uncertain function. Trimming took off 0 bases at V and 2 bases at J, with 15 bases between the two ends. The CDR3 consists of 16 residues.

The chain has TRBV2 and TRBJ1-2; 7 bases map to TRBD1. CDR3 length: 14 residues. V lost 2 bases and J lost 4; bases outside the gene matches: 4. In germline, CDR1 is SNHLY, CDR2 FYNNEI. CDR3 protein: CASSERGLSYGYTF. The CDR3 DNA reads as TGTGCCAGCAGTGAAAGGGGGCTTAGCTATGGCTACACCTTC.

In DNA form, the CDR3 reads TGCGCCAGCAGTGAGGATCTTAACTATGGCTACACCTTC. It specifies CASSEDLNYGYTF. The chain combines TRBV10-1 with TRBJ1-2; D remains unclear. Trimming took 2 bases from V and 1 from J, leaving 5 bases between them. This CDR3 is 13 amino acids long. Germline lookup yields CDR1 WNHNN and CDR2 SYGVQD (reference sequence).

The chain employs TRBV3-1 (or the pseudogene TRBV3-2) and TRBJ2-7; no firm D call. Germline-derived CDR1 and CDR2 are LGHDT and YNNKEL (reference sequence). The length of the CDR3 is 16 residues. The ends were cut back, 2 bases at V and 5 bases at J, with 19 bases in the middle. The CDR3 reads CASSQRSAPVHNEQYF. For the CDR3, the DNA is TGTGCCAGCAGCCAAAGATCCGCCCCGGTGCACAACGAGCAGTACTTC.